This T cell receptor (beta chain) was captured in a study of blood T cell repertoires in COVID-19. Study-wide context: There were acute and convalescent COVID-19 samples, and they came from the United States, Italy and Spain. In each case, the material was cDNA or gDNA derived from T cells, B-cell-depleted T cells, or PBMCs.

The authors' processing: Amplification of reference gene primers was used by the study to estimate nucleated cell counts. The protocol was immunoSEQ multiplex PCR, while the TCRdb copy is restricted to in-frame clones and leaves out a portion. That table is the source of V, J and clone size, and D and trimming were worked out from the DNA. The sample records about 92,000 clones, around 81% being singletons. J lost 1 base, V lost 11 bases, and 10 bases had no gene match. The germline CDR1 and CDR2 sequences are SNHLY and FYNNEI. The CDR3 extends over 14 amino acids. This clone is medium-sized (0.01 to 0.1%) in the sample.

The clonotype comes from a man aged 45-60 years who had recovered from COVID-19. The chain couples TRBV2 to TRBJ1-2; 7 bases agree with TRBD1. The specimen was peripheral blood. The CDR3 sequence: CARLATGINYGYTF. In DNA, the CDR3 is TGTGCCCGACTAGCGACAGGGATTAACTATGGCTACACCTTC.